This T cell receptor (beta chain) originates from a study of blood T cell repertoires in COVID-19 (dated by TCRdb to the early 2020s). Broadly, across the study: Collaborator samples came from the United States, Italy and Spain and covered acute and convalescent phases of COVID-19. The prospective study material was composed of cDNA or gDNA derived from T cells, B-cell-depleted T cells, or PBMCs. The dataset comprised deeply sampled blood TCRbeta repertoires from subjects exposed to, actively infected with, or recovered from COVID-19. The repertoires were released in a freely available public database meant as a resource for research on the immune response to SARS-CoV-2. Samples were obtained from the ongoing ImmuneRACE study (first 160 participants) and from over 1,000 subjects provided by 6 global collaborators. Nearly every sample came with metadata listing a de-identified subject ID, COVID-19 status, age in years and sex. Where HLA class I and class II types were available, the types were taken from metadata supplied by the sample provider, not from assay-based typing. Beyond this particular receptor, the publication reports: The amount of clinical and demographic metadata varied by source and participant and was provided uncurated.

This clone was recorded only once. The clone's antigen remains unknown. No much larger clonotype is one base removed from it; base qualities were not supplied. TCRbeta CDR3 regions were amplified from genomic DNA using the immunoSEQ Assay, a bias-controlled multiplex PCR. As for how the authors treated the data: Within the assay, amplification of reference gene primers was used to estimate how many nucleated cells each sample contained. Sequence reads were collapsed and filtered to measure the absolute abundance of every unique TCRbeta CDR3 rearrangement. For each sample, productive Simpson clonality was calculated by taking the square root of Simpson's diversity index across productive rearrangements. Imported from immuneACCESS, the table was reduced by TCRdb to in-frame sequences with V and J called. These copies leave out some clones; in studies compared against another copy, an unresolved V gene accounts for under half, and the cause of the remainder is not known. V, J and clone size are taken as reported in that table, and D and trimming were inferred from the DNA itself. The sample yields approximately 190,000 clones; around four fifths were counted once. Jointly, the top ten make up about 5.5% of the sample.

As encoded in the germline V gene, CDR1 is MDHEN while CDR2 is SYDVKM. Inclusive of the bounding cysteine and phenylalanine, the CDR3 is 13 residues long. Here the CDR3 DNA is all that survives: 39 bases in frame from base 1. V is shortened by 2 bases, J by 5 bases, and the region joining them spans 10 bases. Collaborating institutions collected whole blood in K2EDTA tubes following their own protocols. Collaborator samples were shipped for TCRbeta analysis as frozen whole blood, isolated PBMCs, or DNA extracted from either sample type. In this chain, TRBV28 is recombined with TRBJ2-7; matching of 5 bases hints at TRBD1 as the D gene. This TCR was recovered from a woman aged 25 to 39 with acute or convalescent COVID-19. Specimen: peripheral blood. In nucleotide form, the sequence is TGTGCCAGCAGTTTAACAGGAGTTGACGAGCAGTACTTC. Its coded protein is CASSLTGVDEQYF.